This T cell receptor beta chain was identified in a study of shared clonotypes between healthy human individuals. The CDR3 loop spans 19 amino acids. The J segment lost 4 bases and the V segment lost 5 bases, leaving 15 bases of the junction unmatched. Germline V lookup: CDR1 SGHNT, CDR2 YENEEA. Points from the study as a whole: Clonotype sharing among donors was expected to depend on sequencing depth.

Amplification in unsorted PBMC replicate PCRs started from 300 ng DNA, which equals tens of thousands of T cell genomes. TCRdb keeps only in-frame clones here, not all; method: immunoSEQ multiplex PCR. The data hold roughly 500,000 clones, with more than 75% observed a single time. This clone showed up many times. Its antigen is not known. Sample: PBMCs. The chain joins TRBV11-3 to TRBJ2-3; 13 bases line up with TRBD2. The source of this sequence is a woman aged 40 to 50 in good health. Some clones in this sample may be carry-over from other donors' samples. The DNA of the CDR3 is TGTGCCAGCAGCGACAGAAGGGGAGGACTAGCGGGAGTGGCAGATACGCAGTATTTT. Translated: CASSDRRGGLAGVADTQYF.